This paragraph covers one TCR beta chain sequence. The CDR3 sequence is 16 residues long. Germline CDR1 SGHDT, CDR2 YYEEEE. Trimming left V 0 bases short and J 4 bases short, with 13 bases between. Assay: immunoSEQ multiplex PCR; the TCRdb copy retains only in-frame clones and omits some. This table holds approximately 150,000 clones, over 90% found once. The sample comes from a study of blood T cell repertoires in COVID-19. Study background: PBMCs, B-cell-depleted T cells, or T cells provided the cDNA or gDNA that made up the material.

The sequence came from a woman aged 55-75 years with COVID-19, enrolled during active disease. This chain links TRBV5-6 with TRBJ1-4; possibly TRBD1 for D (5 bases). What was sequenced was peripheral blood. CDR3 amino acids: CASSLAGSGLNEKLFF. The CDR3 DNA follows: TGTGCCAGCAGCTTGGCAGGGTCTGGGCTTAATGAAAAACTGTTTTTT.